The rows below give T cell receptor beta chains drawn from one sample of a study of response to subunit inactivated influenza vaccine. Each CDR3 protein is one row after TCRdb ran MiXCR on the RT-PCR reads. The sample shows around 570,000 distinct CDR3 sequences, around 8% of them seen only once. This specimen was PBMCs from blood, taken about 23 months after vaccination. These TCRs come from a man in his fifties or sixties who received an inactivated influenza vaccine. The CDR3 runs from the conserved cysteine through the conserved F or W.

v_call cdr3_aa
TRBV30 CAWSVTGSNQPQHF
TRBV10-3 CAISSGQGASYEQYF
TRBV20-1 CSARDGGDNTEAFF
TRBV6-1 CASTVSTYGYTF
TRBV3-1 CASRTLATNEKLFF
TRBV2 CASQARVSYEQYF
TRBV10-3 CAISKQGVGGTDTQYF
TRBV4-2 CASSQDHATITDTQYF
TRBV21-1 CASSCAVGRYEQYF
TRBV11-2 CASELLQGNEQFF
TRBV6-6 CASKAGGAGYTF
TRBV20-1 CSARDGADPQETQYF
TRBV5-1 CASSLAGTGFNGYTF
TRBV6-1 CASNLQGHGYTF
TRBV6-1 CAGSIRGRGSETQYF
TRBV20-1 CSAYPGTALSYEQYF
TRBV5-1 CASSLYPIGLNTGELFF
TRBV4-2 CASSQDRARSTDTQYF
TRBV5-1 CASSPDGEETQYF
TRBV7-8 CASSLIRTGPDTQYF
TRBV7-3 CASSLGPKDTQYF
TRBV20-1 CSARSLAGSVDEQFF
TRBV6-2/TRBV6-3 CASTYNWDDDYTGELFF
TRBV12-3/TRBV12-4 CASSLELYEKLFF
TRBV9 CASSVGLAGANEQFF
TRBV6-1 CASKKQGQALDEQFF
TRBV5-1 CASSLAPGARGQYF
TRBV12-3/TRBV12-4 CASRTAGNQPQHF
TRBV20-1 CSAKGTSRINEQFF
TRBV7-8 CASSLVARGAGNQPQHF
TRBV20-1 CSAGTRGDTQYF
TRBV7-2 CASSLEGLAASRQYF
TRBV12-3/TRBV12-4 CASPPGHHDTQYF
TRBV9 CASSARGAYEQYF
TRBV12-3/TRBV12-4 CASSLGTAWGADTQYF
TRBV11-1 CASSPLRGSSSGANVLTF
TRBV14 CASSQAQGFGYTF
TRBV10-3 CAISKGTGGETQYF
TRBV16 CASSQDLLAGYEQYF
TRBV6-2/TRBV6-3 CASSSATWRSDTQYF
TRBV11-2 CASSPQQEAEAFF
TRBV5-6 CASSSPDTVTEAFF
TRBV7-2 CASRRRGGVDTGELFF
TRBV7-2 CASSFPGEQDTQYF
TRBV11-2 CASSLSRWTGSSYNEQFF
TRBV12-3/TRBV12-4 CASSFGWGSYNEQFF